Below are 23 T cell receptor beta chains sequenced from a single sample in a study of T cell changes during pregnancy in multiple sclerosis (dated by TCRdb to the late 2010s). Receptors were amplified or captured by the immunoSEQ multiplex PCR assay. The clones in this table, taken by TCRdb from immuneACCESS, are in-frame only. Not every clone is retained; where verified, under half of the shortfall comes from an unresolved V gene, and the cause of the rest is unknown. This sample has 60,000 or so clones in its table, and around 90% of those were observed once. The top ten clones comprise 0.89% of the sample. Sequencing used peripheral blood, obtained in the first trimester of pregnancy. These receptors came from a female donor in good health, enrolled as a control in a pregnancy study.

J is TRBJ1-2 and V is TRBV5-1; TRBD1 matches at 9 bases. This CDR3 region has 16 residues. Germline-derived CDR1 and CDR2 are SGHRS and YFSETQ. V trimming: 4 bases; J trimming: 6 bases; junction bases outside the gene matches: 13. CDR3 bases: TGCGCCAGCAGCCTAGCCAACCCGGGACAGGGCGATGGCTACACCTTC. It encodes CASSLANPGQGDGYTF.

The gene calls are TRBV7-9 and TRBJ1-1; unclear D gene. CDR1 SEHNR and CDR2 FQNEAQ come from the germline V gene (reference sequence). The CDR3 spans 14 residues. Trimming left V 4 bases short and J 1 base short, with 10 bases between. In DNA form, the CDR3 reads TGTGCCAGCAGCTCTCTAAACGAGAACACTGAAGCTTTCTTT. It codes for CASSSLNENTEAFF.

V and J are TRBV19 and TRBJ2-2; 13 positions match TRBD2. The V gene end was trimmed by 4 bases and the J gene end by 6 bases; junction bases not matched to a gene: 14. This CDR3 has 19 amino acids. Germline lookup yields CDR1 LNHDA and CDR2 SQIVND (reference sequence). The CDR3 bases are TGTGCCAGTAGTAGAAACTCTCCAGGGACTAGCGGGGATTCCGGGGAGCTGTTTTTT. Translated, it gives CASSRNSPGTSGDSGELFF.

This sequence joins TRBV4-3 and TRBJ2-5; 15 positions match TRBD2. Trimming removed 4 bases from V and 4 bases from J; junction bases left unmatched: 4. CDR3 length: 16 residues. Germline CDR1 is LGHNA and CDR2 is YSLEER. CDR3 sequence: CASSLGLAGGGETQYF. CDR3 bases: TGCGCCAGCAGCCTGGGACTAGCGGGGGGAGGAGAGACCCAGTACTTC.

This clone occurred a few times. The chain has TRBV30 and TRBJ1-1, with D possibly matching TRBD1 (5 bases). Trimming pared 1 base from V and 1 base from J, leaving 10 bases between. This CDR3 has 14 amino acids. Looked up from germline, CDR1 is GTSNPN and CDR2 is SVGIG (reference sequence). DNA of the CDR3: TGTGCCTGGAGTGGGACAATTAAGAACACTGAAGCTTTCTTT. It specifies CAWSGTIKNTEAFF.

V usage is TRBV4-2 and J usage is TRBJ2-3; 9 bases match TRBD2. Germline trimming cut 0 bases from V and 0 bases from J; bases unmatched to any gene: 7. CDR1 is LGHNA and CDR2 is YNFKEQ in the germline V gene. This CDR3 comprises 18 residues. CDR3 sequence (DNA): TGTGCCAGCAGCCAAGAACCCAGCGGGGGGTCTAGCACAGATACGCAGTATTTT. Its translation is CASSQEPSGGSSTDTQYF.

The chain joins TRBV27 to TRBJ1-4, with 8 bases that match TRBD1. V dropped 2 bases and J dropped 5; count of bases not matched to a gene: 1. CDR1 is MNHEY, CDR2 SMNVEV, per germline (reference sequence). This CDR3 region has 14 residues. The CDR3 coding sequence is TGTGCCAGCAGTTTACAGGGGGCGAATGAAAAACTGTTTTTT. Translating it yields CASSLQGANEKLFF.

CDR3 DNA: TGTGCCAGTAGTGTACACAGGGTGAACTATAATTCACCCCTCCACTTT. As protein: CASSVHRVNYNSPLHF. The V call is TRBV19, the J call TRBJ1-6, with a possible D match to TRBD1 (6 bases). Germline CDR1 reads LNHDA; CDR2 reads SQIVND (reference sequence). V shed 5 bases and J shed 3 bases, with 14 bases lying between them. This CDR3 spans 16 amino acids.

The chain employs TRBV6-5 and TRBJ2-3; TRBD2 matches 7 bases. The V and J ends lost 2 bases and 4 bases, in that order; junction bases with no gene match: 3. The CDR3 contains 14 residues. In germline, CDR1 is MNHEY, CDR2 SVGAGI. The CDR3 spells CASSYGRGADTQYF. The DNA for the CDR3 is TGTGCCAGCAGTTACGGCCGGGGGGCAGATACGCAGTATTTT.

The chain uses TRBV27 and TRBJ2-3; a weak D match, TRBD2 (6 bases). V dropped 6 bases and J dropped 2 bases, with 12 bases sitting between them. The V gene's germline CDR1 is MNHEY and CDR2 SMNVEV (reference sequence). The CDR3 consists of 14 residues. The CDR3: CASSRSGVTDTQYF. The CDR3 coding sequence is TGTGCCAGCAGCCGTAGCGGAGTCACAGATACGCAGTATTTT.

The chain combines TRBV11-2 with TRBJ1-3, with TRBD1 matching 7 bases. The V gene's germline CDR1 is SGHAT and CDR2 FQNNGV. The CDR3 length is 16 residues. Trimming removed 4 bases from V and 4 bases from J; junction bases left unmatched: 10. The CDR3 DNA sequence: TGTGCCAGCAGCTCCACACAGGGGTTATCAGGAAACACCATATATTTT. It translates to CASSSTQGLSGNTIYF.

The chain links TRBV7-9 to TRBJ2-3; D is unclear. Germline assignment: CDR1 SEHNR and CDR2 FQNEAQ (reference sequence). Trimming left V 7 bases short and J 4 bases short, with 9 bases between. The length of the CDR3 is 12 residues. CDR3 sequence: CASTPPSDTQYF. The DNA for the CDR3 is TGTGCCAGCACCCCCCCCTCAGATACGCAGTATTTT. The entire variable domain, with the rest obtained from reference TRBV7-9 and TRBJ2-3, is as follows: DTGVSQNPRHKITKRGQNVTFRCDPISEHNRLYWYRQTLGQGPEFLTYFQNEAQLEKSRLLSDRFSAERPKGSFSTLEIQRTEQGDSAMYLCASTPPSDTQYFGPGTRLTVL.

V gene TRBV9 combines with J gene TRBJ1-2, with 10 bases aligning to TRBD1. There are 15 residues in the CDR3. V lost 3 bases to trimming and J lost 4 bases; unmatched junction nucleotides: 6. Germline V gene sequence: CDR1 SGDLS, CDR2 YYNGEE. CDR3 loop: CASSDRTGGIYGYTF. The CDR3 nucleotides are TGTGCCAGCAGCGACCGGACAGGGGGGATCTATGGCTACACCTTC.

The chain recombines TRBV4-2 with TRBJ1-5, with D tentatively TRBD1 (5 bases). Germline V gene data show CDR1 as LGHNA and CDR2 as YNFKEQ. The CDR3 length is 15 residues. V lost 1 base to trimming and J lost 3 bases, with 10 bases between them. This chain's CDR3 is CASSQVRQTNQPQHF. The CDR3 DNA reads TGTGCCAGCAGCCAAGTTCGACAGACCAATCAGCCCCAGCATTTT.

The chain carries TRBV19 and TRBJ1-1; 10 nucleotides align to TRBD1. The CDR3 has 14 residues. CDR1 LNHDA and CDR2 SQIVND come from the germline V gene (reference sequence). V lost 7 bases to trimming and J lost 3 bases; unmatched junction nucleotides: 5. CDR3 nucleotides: TGTGCCAGTACCCCGACAGGGGGCCACACTGAAGCTTTCTTT. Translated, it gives CASTPTGGHTEAFF.

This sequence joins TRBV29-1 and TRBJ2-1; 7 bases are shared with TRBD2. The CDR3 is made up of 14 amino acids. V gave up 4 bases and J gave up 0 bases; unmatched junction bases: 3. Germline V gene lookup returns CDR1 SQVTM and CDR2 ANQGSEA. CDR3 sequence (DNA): TGCAGCGTTGTGAGCGGGGCCTCCTACAATGAGCAGTTCTTC. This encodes CSVVSGASYNEQFF.

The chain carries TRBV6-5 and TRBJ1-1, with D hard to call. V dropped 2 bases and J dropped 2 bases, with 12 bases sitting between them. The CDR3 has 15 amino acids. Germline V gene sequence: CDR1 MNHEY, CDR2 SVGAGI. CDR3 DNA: TGTGCCAGCAGTTACACGGAACAGCTCAACACTGAAGCTTTCTTT. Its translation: CASSYTEQLNTEAFF.

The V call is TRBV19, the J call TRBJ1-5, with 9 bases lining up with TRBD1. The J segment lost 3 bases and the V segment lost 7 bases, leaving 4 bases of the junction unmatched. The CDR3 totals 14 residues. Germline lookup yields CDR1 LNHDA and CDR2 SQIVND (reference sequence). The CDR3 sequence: CASTRTGDNQPQHF. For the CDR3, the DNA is TGTGCCAGTACCAGGACAGGGGACAATCAGCCCCAGCATTTT.

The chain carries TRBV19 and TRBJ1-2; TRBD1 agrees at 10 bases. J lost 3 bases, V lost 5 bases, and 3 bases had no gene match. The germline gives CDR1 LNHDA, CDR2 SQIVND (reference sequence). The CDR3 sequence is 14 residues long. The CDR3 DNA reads TGTGCCAGTAGTGGGGACAGGGGCGACTATGGCTACACCTTC. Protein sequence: CASSGDRGDYGYTF.

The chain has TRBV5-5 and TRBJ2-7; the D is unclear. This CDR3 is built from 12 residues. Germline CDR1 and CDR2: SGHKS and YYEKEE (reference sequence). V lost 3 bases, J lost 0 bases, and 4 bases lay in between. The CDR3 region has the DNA TGTGCCAGCAGCTCTAGCTCCTACGAGCAGTACTTC. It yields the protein CASSSSSYEQYF. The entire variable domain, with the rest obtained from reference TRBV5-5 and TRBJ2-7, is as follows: DAGVTQSPTHLIKTRGQQVTLRCSPISGHKSVSWYQQVLGQGPQFIFQYYEKEERGRGNFPDRFSARQFPNYSSELNVNALLLGDSALYLCASSSSSYEQYFGPGTRLTVT.

CDR3 amino acids: CASSLSFSGGAADTQYF. The CDR3 nucleotides are TGCGCCAGCAGCTTGAGTTTCTCGGGGGGGGCGGCAGATACGCAGTATTTT. J is TRBJ2-3 and V is TRBV5-1; TRBD2 aligns across 8 bases. V trimming: 1 base; J trimming: 4 bases; junction bases outside the gene matches: 11. Per the germline V gene, CDR1 is SGHRS and CDR2 is YFSETQ. This CDR3 is 17 amino acids long.

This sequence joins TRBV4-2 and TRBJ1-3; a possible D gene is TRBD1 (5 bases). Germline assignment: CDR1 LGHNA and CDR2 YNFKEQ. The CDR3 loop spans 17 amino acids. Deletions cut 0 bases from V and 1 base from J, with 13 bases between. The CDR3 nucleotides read TGTGCCAGCAGCCAAGAAGGTGGACAACCGTCTGGAAACACCATATATTTT. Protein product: CASSQEGGQPSGNTIYF.

The CDR3, as DNA: TGTGCCAGCAGCTTGAGAACGGGCACAGGGGTAGAGACCCAGTACTTC. It encodes CASSLRTGTGVETQYF. V gene TRBV11-3 combines with J gene TRBJ2-5; the match to TRBD1 covers 7 bases. The ends lost 3 bases at V and 4 bases at J; junction bases unmatched: 11. Germline V gives CDR1 SGHNT, CDR2 YENEEA. The CDR3 has 16 residues.